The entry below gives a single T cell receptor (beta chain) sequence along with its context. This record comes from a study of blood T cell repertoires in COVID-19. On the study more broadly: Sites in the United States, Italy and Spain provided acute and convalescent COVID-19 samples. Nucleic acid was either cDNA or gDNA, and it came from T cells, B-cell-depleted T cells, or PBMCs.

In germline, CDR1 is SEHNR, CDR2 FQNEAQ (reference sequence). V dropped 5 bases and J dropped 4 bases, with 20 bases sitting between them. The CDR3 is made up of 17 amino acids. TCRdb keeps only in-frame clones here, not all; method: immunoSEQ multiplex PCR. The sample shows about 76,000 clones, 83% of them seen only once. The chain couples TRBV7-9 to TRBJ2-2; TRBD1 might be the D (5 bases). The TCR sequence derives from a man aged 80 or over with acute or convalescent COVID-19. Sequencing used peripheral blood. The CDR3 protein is CASSHKDNPKGTGELFF. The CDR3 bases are TGTGCCAGCAGCCATAAGGACAACCCAAAGGGCACCGGGGAGCTGTTTTTT.